Below, one T cell receptor beta chain is given with its context. What it recognizes is unknown. These data belong to a study of graft-versus-host responses after intestinal transplantation. Measured with immunoSEQ multiplex PCR; TCRdb has only the in-frame clones, and not every one. Of about 70,000 clones in the sample, 90% are singletons; the top ten hold less than 5%. The ends were cut back, 3 bases at V and 4 bases at J, with 12 bases in the middle. The V gene's germline CDR1 is SNHLY and CDR2 FYNNEI. The CDR3 extends over 15 amino acids. This sequence was found in a human donor who was the organ donor for an intestinal transplant. J is TRBJ2-2 and V is TRBV2; D call uncertain. The material was unstimulated CD8+ T cells sorted from spleen or lymph node cells, obtained before transplant. The CDR3 sequence is CASSERFTTTGELFF. The CDR3, as DNA: TGTGCCAGCAGTGAGAGATTCACCACCACCGGGGAGCTGTTTTTT.